These 8 T cell receptor beta chains came from one sample sequenced in a study of long-term antiretroviral therapy in people with HIV. This was the immunoSEQ v3.0 assay at survey level. Generated by immunoSEQ multiplex PCR, the TCRdb table keeps only in-frame clones and is missing some. The sample gives about 24,000 clones, around 79% of which show up once; approximately 9.1% is in the top ten. Material: unsorted PBMCs, obtained 1.2 years after starting antiretroviral therapy. The source of these receptors is a woman in her 40s with HIV.

The V and J genes are TRBV1 and TRBJ2-3; the table calls TRBD2, which could not be checked here. TRBV1 is tagged as a pseudogene. This CDR3 is built from 14 residues. The CDR3 DNA sequence: TGCACCAGCAGCCGGGACGGGAGTTCCGATACGCAGTATTTT. Translation: CTSSRDGSSDTQYF.

The chain couples TRBV5-6 to TRBJ1-1; D unresolved. This CDR3 region has 15 residues. The V gene lost 4 bases and the J gene lost 1 base, with 14 bases spanning the gap. Germline CDR1 reads SGHDT; CDR2 reads YYEEEE. The CDR3 region is CASSPQDGRNTEAFF. As DNA, the CDR3 is TGTGCCAGCAGCCCACAAGACGGACGGAACACTGAAGCTTTCTTT.

The chain recombines TRBV11-3 with TRBJ2-3; perhaps TRBD1 as D (6 bases). Germline CDR1 reads SGHNT; CDR2 reads YENEEA. The CDR3 covers 15 residues. Trimming pared 3 bases from V and 2 bases from J, leaving 12 bases between. CDR3 bases: TGTGCCAGCAGCTTCAGGGGTAAAGACACAGATACGCAGTATTTT. Its protein is CASSFRGKDTDTQYF.

The CDR3 nucleotides are TGTGCCAGCAGCCCGTACTTCTCTGGAAACACCATATATTTT. It encodes CASSPYFSGNTIYF. The rearrangement uses TRBV7-8 and TRBJ1-3, with D hard to call. Germline V gene data show CDR1 as SGHVS and CDR2 as FQNEAQ. The V end lost 5 bases, the J end lost 0 bases, and 8 bases lay between the germline ends. The CDR3 consists of 14 residues.

This sequence joins TRBV7-8 and TRBJ2-3; D gene ambiguous. Germline-derived CDR1 and CDR2 are SGHVS and FQNEAQ. CDR3 size: 14 residues. V was pared by 5 bases and J by 5 bases, with 14 bases between. CDR3 sequence reads: CASSPVSSEDTQYF. The DNA for the CDR3 is TGTGCCAGCAGCCCCGTGAGTAGTGAAGATACGCAGTATTTT.

V is TRBV27 and J is TRBJ1-5; 7 bases match TRBD1. V gave up 6 bases and J gave up 7 bases; unmatched junction bases: 12. Germline values: CDR1 MNHEY, CDR2 SMNVEV (reference sequence). CDR3 size: 15 residues. CDR3 sequence (DNA): TGTGCCAGCAGGCCACAGGGGTTAGGGGAGCAGCCCCAGCATTTT. The encoded protein is CASRPQGLGEQPQHF.

This chain links TRBV5-6 with TRBJ2-3, with D perhaps matching TRBD2 (6 bases). V lost 5 bases, J lost 4 bases, and 17 bases lay in between. The length of the CDR3 is 15 residues. Per germline, CDR1 SGHDT and CDR2 YYEEEE. The CDR3 is CASSWGGGKADTQYF. The CDR3 coding sequence is TGTGCCAGCAGTTGGGGTGGGGGGAAGGCAGATACGCAGTATTTT.

The chain recombines TRBV25-1 with TRBJ1-2; tentative D call: TRBD1 (5 bases). The CDR3 extends over 16 amino acids. Germline CDR1 and CDR2: MGHDK and SYGVNS. With 4 bases removed from V and 4 bases from J, the gap between germline ends came to 19 bases. The CDR3 DNA sequence: TGTGCCAGCAGTGGATTGGTCGTGGGGACCGCCTATGGCTACACCTTC. Protein sequence: CASSGLVVGTAYGYTF.